Below, one TCR beta chain is given with its context. These data come from a study of blood T cell repertoires in COVID-19. Across the study: Nucleic acid was either cDNA or gDNA, and it came from T cells, B-cell-depleted T cells, or PBMCs.

The V and J ends lost 1 base and 4 bases respectively, with 10 bases between them. CDR1 SGHVS and CDR2 FQNEAQ come from the germline V gene. The CDR3 extends over 15 amino acids. Clones were read by immunoSEQ multiplex PCR, and TCRdb kept only the in-frame ones, dropping some. The sample consists of 80,000 or so clones, 90% of them appearing once. The material sequenced was peripheral blood. The TCR comes from a woman between 45 and 65 years old in a cohort sampled during active COVID-19. The V and J genes are TRBV7-8 and TRBJ1-4; D is unresolved. The CDR3 DNA is TGTGCCAGCAGCTTAGATGGCAGGCGTAATGAAAAACTGTTTTTT. Translation: CASSLDGRRNEKLFF.